Presented here are 11 T cell receptor beta chains from one specimen sequenced in a study of shared T cell receptors in the human thymus. The method was immunoSEQ multiplex PCR; TCRdb's version includes in-frame clones alone and lacks a portion of them. The table records approximately 490,000 clones, about 80% of them present only once. The sample was also reused in another study, on human thymus T cells.

The sequenced sample was thymocytes. All receptors come from a boy in the first two years of life with a congenital heart defect.

V and J are TRBV30 and TRBJ2-7; D possibly corresponds to TRBD2 (5 bases). CDR3 size: 17 residues. The germline V gene has CDR1 GTSNPN and CDR2 SVGIG (reference sequence). With 4 bases removed from V and 0 bases from J, the gap between germline ends came to 22 bases. The CDR3 is CAWKHCEFEGHSYEQYF. CDR3 in DNA: TGTGCCTGGAAACACTGTGAGTTCGAGGGTCACTCCTACGAGCAGTACTTC. Full variable domain (remainder filled in from reference TRBV30 and TRBJ2-7): SQTIHQWPATLVQPVGSPLSLECTVEGTSNPNLYWYRQAAGRGLQLLFYSVGIGQISSEVPQNLSASRPQDRQFILSSKKLLLSDSGFYLCAWKHCEFEGHSYEQYFGPGTRLTVT.

V and J are TRBV27 and TRBJ2-7; 11 bases fit TRBD2. The V segment lost 5 bases and the J segment 2 bases; nucleotides outside the gene matches: 8. In germline, CDR1 is MNHEY, CDR2 SMNVEV (reference sequence). CDR3 length equals 16 residues. The CDR3 nucleotides are TGTGCCAGCAGTCCGGAAGGTAGCGGGAGGGCCTACGAGCAGTACTTC. Amino acid sequence: CASSPEGSGRAYEQYF.

This chain links TRBV4-1 with TRBJ2-7; 14 bases agree with TRBD2. The germline gives CDR1 MGHRA, CDR2 YSYEKL. Trimming at V came to 2 bases and at J to 6 bases, leaving 3 bases not matched to a gene. The CDR3 is 15 amino acids. CDR3 bases: TGCGCCAGCAGCCAAAACGGGACTAGCGGGAGCGAGCAGTACTTC. Protein sequence: CASSQNGTSGSEQYF.

This rearrangement joins TRBV7-8 to TRBJ2-7; 7 bases are shared with TRBD2. The V gene end was trimmed by 2 bases and the J gene end by 2 bases; junction bases not matched to a gene: 0. Per germline, CDR1 SGHVS and CDR2 FQNEAQ. There are 13 residues in the CDR3. CDR3 DNA sequence: TGTGCCAGCAGCTTAAGCGGGGCCTACGAGCAGTACTTC. Protein sequence: CASSLSGAYEQYF.

Of note for this clone: The sample carries other DNA sequences with the same CDR3. CDR3: CASSVGPAGGPYEQYF. CDR3 DNA: TGTGCCAGCAGCGTAGGTCCGGCGGGAGGGCCATACGAGCAGTACTTC. This sequence joins TRBV9 and TRBJ2-7; 9 positions match TRBD2. With V trimmed by 0 bases and J by 4 bases, 8 bases remained unmatched. The CDR3 loop spans 16 amino acids. Germline V CDR1 and CDR2: SGDLS, YYNGEE.

The chain is built from TRBV11-2 and TRBJ2-7, with a possible D match to TRBD1 (5 bases). V lost 8 bases and J lost 0, with 11 bases in between. This CDR3 spans 13 amino acids. Germline CDR1 and CDR2: SGHAT and FQNNGV. CDR3 loop: CASGPGSSYEQYF. The CDR3 bases are TGTGCCAGCGGCCCAGGGTCCTCCTACGAGCAGTACTTC.

The V call is TRBV4-1, the J call TRBJ2-7, with 9 nucleotides matching TRBD1. Germline loops: CDR1 MGHRA, CDR2 YSYEKL. Trimming took 0 bases from V and 4 from J; bases not matched to a gene: 7. This CDR3 contains 16 residues. The CDR3 loop is CASSQDPGQGGYEQYF. The CDR3 nucleotides read TGCGCCAGCAGCCAAGACCCGGGACAGGGAGGTTACGAGCAGTACTTC.

The table lists this clone with a few counts. V is TRBV28 and J is TRBJ1-2, with TRBD1 matching 7 bases. Germline CDR1 and CDR2: MDHEN and SYDVKM. Trimming removed 6 bases from V and 6 bases from J; junction bases left unmatched: 13. This CDR3 has 15 amino acids. The CDR3 sequence is CASSPNHRTGDGYTF. The CDR3 DNA reads TGTGCCAGCAGCCCGAACCACCGGACAGGCGATGGCTACACCTTC.

V gene TRBV7-9 combines with J gene TRBJ2-7; weak D call: TRBD2 (6 bases). Germline-derived CDR1 and CDR2 are SEHNR and FQNEAQ (reference sequence). With 5 bases removed from V and 2 bases from J, the gap between germline ends came to 10 bases. The CDR3 totals 13 residues. CDR3 in amino acids: CASSPDYTYEQYF. CDR3 in DNA: TGTGCCAGCAGCCCGGACTACACCTACGAGCAGTACTTC.

Details on this clone: The same CDR3 can be traced to other DNA sequences in this sample. The chain employs TRBV20-1 and TRBJ2-5; a weak D match, TRBD1 (5 bases). Germline V lookup: CDR1 DFQATT, CDR2 SNEGSKA (reference sequence). CDR3 size: 11 residues. Trimming took 5 bases from V and 5 from J, leaving 9 bases between them. CDR3 amino acids: CSALGVETQYF. In DNA, the CDR3 is TGCAGTGCTCTAGGGGTCGAGACCCAGTACTTC.

In its sample, this clone was seen a few times. The V call is TRBV4-1, the J call TRBJ1-3, with D maybe TRBD1 (5 bases). This CDR3 is 15 amino acids long. Germline CDR1 MGHRA, CDR2 YSYEKL. Deletions cut 2 bases from V and 2 bases from J, with 10 bases between. The CDR3 nucleotides read TGCGCCAGCAGCCAATTGACAGAGGCTGGAAACACCATATATTTT. This translates into CASSQLTEAGNTIYF.